The 24 T cell receptor beta chains given below trace back to one sample, sequenced in a study of cytomegalovirus exposure and HLA in healthy donors. The PCR contained 60 Vbeta and 13 Jbeta primers. The protocol was immunoSEQ multiplex PCR, while the TCRdb copy is restricted to in-frame clones and leaves out a portion. Of 200,000 to 250,000 clones in the sample, roughly 79% were seen once. The source material was PBMCs. The receptors were sampled from a woman aged 40 to 50 in good health and CMV-seronegative.

The chain links TRBV5-1 to TRBJ1-1; a weak D match, TRBD1 (6 bases). The CDR3 totals 14 residues. Germline lookup yields CDR1 SGHRS and CDR2 YFSETQ. The V gene lost 4 bases and the J gene lost 3 bases, with 13 bases spanning the gap. The CDR3 region is CASSDQGSHTEAFF. In DNA, the CDR3 is TGCGCCAGCAGCGACCAGGGGAGTCACACTGAAGCTTTCTTT.

This clone was seen just once. The CDR3 DNA reads as TGTGCCAGCAGCTTAGCCCGACAGGACGGTCTGTTTTTT. Its translation is CASSLARQDGLFF. The chain uses TRBV7-2 and TRBJ1-4, with TRBD1 as a possible D gene (6 bases). Trimming cost V 0 bases and J 14 bases, with 13 bases left between them. The CDR3 consists of 13 residues. Germline V lookup: CDR1 SGHTA, CDR2 FQGNSA.

CDR3 coding DNA: TGTGCCACTAGCCCTGGGGGAAACAGGGTTGCGTCTTTCTTT. It encodes CATSPGGNRVASFF. The chain joins TRBV19 to TRBJ1-1, with D perhaps TRBD1 (6 bases). Trimming removed 10 bases at V and 12 bases at J, with 27 bases between. The CDR3 consists of 14 residues. CDR1 and CDR2 from the germline V gene are LNHDA and SQIVND (reference sequence).

A single count supports this clone. The genes are TRBV5-1 and TRBJ2-5, with TRBD2 matching over 10 bases. Germline trimming cut 1 base from V and 5 bases from J; bases unmatched to any gene: 14. CDR3 length equals 18 residues. Germline lookup yields CDR1 SGHRS and CDR2 YFSETQ. Written as DNA, the CDR3 is TGCGCCAGCAGCTTGACCCTCCTTATAGCGGGGGGTCGGGAGACCCAGTACTTC. Protein sequence: CASSLTLLIAGGRETQYF.

This chain connects TRBV27 to TRBJ2-3; 13 bases fit TRBD2. V dropped 3 bases and J dropped 7; count of bases not matched to a gene: 10. The CDR3 loop spans 17 amino acids. The germline CDR1 and CDR2 sequences are MNHEY and SMNVEV (reference sequence). This CDR3 is CASSFNLLAGGHYTQYF. CDR3 sequence (DNA): TGTGCCAGCAGTTTCAACCTACTAGCGGGGGGGCATTATACGCAGTATTTT.

The chain has TRBV7-9 and TRBJ2-7; D gene ambiguous. Germline V gene data show CDR1 as SEHNR and CDR2 as FQNEAQ (reference sequence). Trimming removed 0 bases at V and 6 bases at J, with 12 bases between. The CDR3 is made up of 14 amino acids. The CDR3 loop reads CASSLAFGSAEQYF. The CDR3 DNA is TGTGCCAGCAGCTTAGCGTTCGGGTCTGCCGAGCAGTACTTC.

This chain connects TRBV5-1 to TRBJ1-1; no definite D call. Germline lookup yields CDR1 SGHRS and CDR2 YFSETQ. The CDR3 contains 14 residues. The V end was cut by 0 bases, the J end by 1 base, with 7 bases between. The CDR3 nucleotides read TGCGCCAGCAGCTTGGCCGCGGAGAACACTGAAGCTTTCTTT. Translating gives CASSLAAENTEAFF.

This clone was counted between two and nine times. The chain joins TRBV4-1 to TRBJ1-5, with D possibly matching TRBD1 (6 bases). Trimming left V 2 bases short and J 1 base short, with 9 bases between. The germline V gene encodes CDR1 MGHRA and CDR2 YSYEKL. The CDR3 runs to 15 residues. CDR3: CASSQMDSSNQPQHF. The CDR3 DNA sequence: TGCGCCAGCAGCCAAATGGACAGCAGCAATCAGCCCCAGCATTTT.

V usage is TRBV19 and J usage is TRBJ1-4; tentative D call: TRBD1 (5 bases). This CDR3 has 15 amino acids. The germline V and J ends were trimmed by 6 bases and 0 bases, with 11 bases remaining between them. The germline CDR1 and CDR2 sequences are LNHDA and SQIVND (reference sequence). CDR3 protein: CASRPTGATNEKLFF. The CDR3 bases are TGTGCCAGTAGGCCCACAGGCGCAACTAATGAAAAACTGTTTTTT.

V and J are TRBV9 and TRBJ1-1; tentative D call: TRBD1 (6 bases). V shed 4 bases and J shed 3 bases, with 19 bases lying between them. The germline V gene has CDR1 SGDLS and CDR2 YYNGEE. The CDR3 has 16 residues. In DNA form, the CDR3 reads TGTGCCAGCAGCTCACCGGGACACGGAATGGACACTGAAGCTTTCTTT. Residues: CASSSPGHGMDTEAFF. The variable domain in full, with the rest retrieved from reference TRBV9 and TRBJ1-1, is DSGVTQTPKHLITATGQRVTLRCSPRSGDLSVYWYQQSLDQGLQFLIQYYNGEERAKGNILERFSAQQFPDLHSELNLSSLELGDSALYFCASSSPGHGMDTEAFFGQGTRLTVV.

The V call is TRBV30, the J call TRBJ2-2; possible D gene TRBD2, 5 bases. Germline values: CDR1 GTSNPN, CDR2 SVGIG (reference sequence). V lost 4 bases, J lost 4 bases, and 13 bases lay in between. CDR3 length: 14 residues. The CDR3 sequence: CAWTRGLSTGELFF. CDR3 bases: TGTGCCTGGACCAGAGGGTTATCCACCGGGGAGCTGTTTTTT.

V and J are TRBV28 and TRBJ1-1, with 9 positions matching TRBD1. CDR1 MDHEN and CDR2 SYDVKM come from the germline V gene. CDR3 length equals 17 residues. The junction had 11 bases not matched to a gene; V was cut back by 6 bases and J by 0 bases. The CDR3 coding sequence is TGTGCCAGCAGCCATACAGGGGGCCTGCCCATGAACACTGAAGCTTTCTTT. Protein sequence: CASSHTGGLPMNTEAFF.

This sequence joins TRBV6-6 and TRBJ2-7; D remains ambiguous. There are 13 residues in the CDR3. Trimming cost V 2 bases and J 1 base, with 6 bases left between them. Germline CDR1 is MNHNY and CDR2 is SVGAGI (reference sequence). CDR3 DNA sequence: TGTGCCAGCAGTTACGGGCAGTCCTACGAGCAGTACTTC. It specifies CASSYGQSYEQYF.

The CDR3: CASTLAGGPSEQFF. For the CDR3, the DNA is TGTGCCAGCACTTTAGCGGGGGGGCCTAGTGAGCAGTTCTTC. The rearrangement uses TRBV2 and TRBJ2-1; 11 bases agree with TRBD2. With V trimmed by 7 bases and J by 9 bases, 8 bases remained unmatched. Germline CDR1 SNHLY, CDR2 FYNNEI. CDR3 length: 14 amino acids.

V is TRBV2 and J is TRBJ2-5; tentative D call: TRBD2 (6 bases). This CDR3 is 11 amino acids long. Germline V gene data show CDR1 as SNHLY and CDR2 as FYNNEI. Trimming left V 8 bases short and J 3 bases short, with 7 bases between. CDR3 sequence: CASGGKETQYF. Written as DNA, the CDR3 is TGTGCCAGCGGAGGGAAAGAGACCCAGTACTTC. Together with reference TRBV2 and TRBJ2-5, the CDR3 gives the full variable domain: EPEVTQTPSHQVTQMGQEVILRCVPISNHLYFYWYRQILGQKVEFLVSFYNNEISEKSEIFDDQFSVERPDGSNFTLKIRSTKLEDSAMYFCASGGKETQYFGPGTRLLVL.

V and J are TRBV19 and TRBJ1-6; D is perhaps TRBD1 (5 bases). The CDR3 has 13 residues. Trimming took 7 bases from V and 7 from J, leaving 11 bases between them. Per germline, CDR1 LNHDA and CDR2 SQIVND (reference sequence). In DNA form, the CDR3 reads TGTGCCAGTATCGGTCAGGGCAATTCACCCCTCCACTTT. Protein product: CASIGQGNSPLHF.

The rearrangement links TRBV5-6 to TRBJ2-3; TRBD2 is a possible D gene (5 bases). This CDR3 spans 13 amino acids. V shed 2 bases and J shed 5 bases, with 9 bases lying between them. Germline V CDR1 and CDR2: SGHDT, YYEEEE. CDR3 bases: TGTGCCAGCAGCTTAGTGGCGGGAGATACGCAGTATTTT. Encoded protein: CASSLVAGDTQYF. Full variable domain (outside the CDR3, taken from reference TRBV5-6 and TRBJ2-3): DAGVTQSPTHLIKTRGQQVTLRCSPKSGHDTVSWYQQALGQGPQFIFQYYEEEERQRGNFPDRFSGHQFPNYSSELNVNALLLGDSALYLCASSLVAGDTQYFGPGTRLTVL.

The chain uses TRBV28 and TRBJ2-3; 7 bases map to TRBD1. The J segment lost 2 bases and the V segment lost 6 bases, leaving 17 bases of the junction unmatched. Germline lookup yields CDR1 MDHEN and CDR2 SYDVKM. The CDR3 totals 18 residues. Here the CDR3 reads CASSLSILMGQYTDTQYF. As DNA, the CDR3 is TGTGCCAGCAGCCTATCTATCCTTATGGGACAGTACACAGATACGCAGTATTTT.

The genes are TRBV5-1 and TRBJ2-1; 14 nucleotides align to TRBD2. The CDR3 runs to 16 residues. Unmatched junction bases numbered 9, after V lost 4 bases and J lost 9 bases. Germline V gene sequence: CDR1 SGHRS, CDR2 YFSETQ. The CDR3 spells CASSPTGLAGGPEQFF. CDR3 in DNA: TGCGCCAGCAGCCCAACCGGACTAGCGGGGGGTCCTGAGCAGTTCTTC.

This clone was seen more than once but under ten times. CDR3 DNA: TGTGCCAGCAAAGACGGGACTAGCGGTTACGAGCAGTACTTC. Its translation is CASKDGTSGYEQYF. The chain links TRBV2 to TRBJ2-7, with 11 bases lining up with TRBD2. CDR1 is SNHLY, CDR2 FYNNEI, per germline. V was clipped by 7 bases and J by 4 bases; unmatched bases: 6. The CDR3 sequence is 14 residues long.

The chain has TRBV9 and TRBJ1-2; 10 nucleotides line up with TRBD1. The CDR3 is 14 residues long. CDR1 and CDR2 from the germline V gene are SGDLS and YYNGEE. With V trimmed by 3 bases and J by 8 bases, 7 bases remained unmatched. Written as DNA, the CDR3 is TGTGCCAGCAGCGCCGGGACAGGGGTGATGGGCTACACCTTC. Translated: CASSAGTGVMGYTF. Together with reference TRBV9 and TRBJ1-2, the CDR3 gives the full variable domain: DSGVTQTPKHLITATGQRVTLRCSPRSGDLSVYWYQQSLDQGLQFLIQYYNGEERAKGNILERFSAQQFPDLHSELNLSSLELGDSALYFCASSAGTGVMGYTFGSGTRLTVV.

The chain is built from TRBV10-3 and TRBJ2-1, with D perhaps TRBD2 (6 bases). Germline CDR1 and CDR2: ENHRY and SYGVKD. The V end was cut by 0 bases, the J end by 13 bases, with 13 bases between. This CDR3 region has 13 residues. The CDR3 region is CAISESIRDSQFF. The CDR3 DNA follows: TGTGCCATCAGTGAGTCCATCCGGGACTCCCAGTTCTTC.

The chain uses TRBV20-1 and TRBJ2-7; D ambiguous. Trimming pared 7 bases from V and 3 bases from J, leaving 7 bases between. The CDR3 runs to 10 residues. The germline V gene encodes CDR1 DFQATT and CDR2 SNEGSKA (reference sequence). CDR3 amino acids: CSGADYEQYF. CDR3 DNA sequence: TGCAGTGGGGCAGACTACGAGCAGTACTTC.

This chain connects TRBV25-1 to TRBJ1-1; D perhaps matches TRBD1 (5 bases). Trimming left V 0 bases short and J 2 bases short, with 10 bases between. CDR1 is MGHDK, CDR2 SYGVNS, per germline. The CDR3 has 15 residues. The CDR3 loop reads CASSEYGQGNTEAFF. The CDR3 region has the DNA TGTGCCAGCAGTGAATATGGTCAGGGAAACACTGAAGCTTTCTTT.